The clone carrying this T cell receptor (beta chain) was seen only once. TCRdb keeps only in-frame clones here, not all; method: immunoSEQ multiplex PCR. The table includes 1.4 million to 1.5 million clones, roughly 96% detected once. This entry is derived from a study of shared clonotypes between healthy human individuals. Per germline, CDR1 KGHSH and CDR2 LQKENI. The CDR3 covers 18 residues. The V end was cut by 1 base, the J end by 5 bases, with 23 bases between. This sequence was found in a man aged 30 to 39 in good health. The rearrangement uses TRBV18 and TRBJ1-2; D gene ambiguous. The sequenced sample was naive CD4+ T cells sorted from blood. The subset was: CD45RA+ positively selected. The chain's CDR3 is CASSPLGLGPSTIYGYTF. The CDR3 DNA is TGTGCCAGCTCACCACTTGGTCTAGGACCATCTACAATATATGGCTACACCTTC.